This passage covers 24 T cell receptor beta chains from one sample sequenced in a study of neurological immune-mediated disorders. One entry per CDR3 protein, called by TCRdb with MiXCR from the 5' RACE reads. The sample lists 40,000 to 60,000 distinct CDR3 sequences, roughly 13% occurring once. The time point denotes: longitudinal time-point 2. The material sequenced was PBMCs. These TCRs come from a male donor with HTLV-1-associated myelopathy (HAM/TSP).

This clonotype was detected ten times or more. The V call is TRBV5-1, the J call TRBJ2-4, with D perhaps TRBD1 (5 bases). Germline V CDR1 and CDR2: SGHRS, YFSETQ. Trimming took off 1 base at V and 0 bases at J, with 14 bases between the two ends. The CDR3 is 17 residues long. CDR3 residues: CASSLNPQGLAKNIQYF. In DNA, the CDR3 is TGCGCCAGCAGCTTGAATCCCCAGGGTCTAGCCAAAAACATTCAGTACTTC.

This clonotype was seen many times. The chain joins TRBV20-1 to TRBJ1-1; TRBD1 is a possible D gene (5 bases). The CDR3 is 13 residues long. With 7 bases removed from V and 2 bases from J, the gap between germline ends came to 14 bases. CDR1 DFQATT and CDR2 SNEGSKA come from the germline V gene (reference sequence). The CDR3 coding sequence is TGCAGTGTCAGCTGGACACCTAACACTGAAGCTTTCTTT. Protein: CSVSWTPNTEAFF.

This clonotype appeared many times. V usage is TRBV18 and J usage is TRBJ2-7, with a tentative D call TRBD1 (6 bases). The CDR3 runs 14 residues. Trimming left V 2 bases short and J 3 bases short, with 11 bases between. Germline-derived CDR1 and CDR2 are KGHSH and LQKENI. In nucleotides, the CDR3 is TGTGCCAGCTCACCAACCCGGGACAACTACGAGCAGTACTTC. This encodes CASSPTRDNYEQYF.

This clonotype was seen just once. J is TRBJ1-3 and V is TRBV6-5, with D perhaps matching TRBD1 (5 bases). CDR3 length equals 21 residues. V was cut by 7 bases and J by 0 bases, with 31 bases left in between. Germline V lookup: CDR1 MNHEY, CDR2 SVGAGI. The CDR3 DNA reads TGTGCCAGCACCTCGAAATGGTCCTGGGACGGCTCTCGACTCTCTGGAAACACCATATATTTT. Translated: CASTSKWSWDGSRLSGNTIYF.

The sample holds many counts of this clonotype. The chain employs TRBV20-1 and TRBJ1-1, with 10 bases aligning to TRBD1. From germline, CDR1 is DFQATT and CDR2 SNEGSKA (reference sequence). V shed 5 bases, J shed 5 bases, and the junction held 5 bases outside the gene matches. The CDR3 length is 13 residues. CDR3 coding DNA: TGCAGTGCTCCACGGGACAGGGGAACTGAAGCTTTCTTT. Translation gives CSAPRDRGTEAFF.

This clonotype was observed many times. The gene calls are TRBV19 and TRBJ1-1; no clear D gene. Trimming took 4 bases from V and 1 from J, leaving 13 bases between them. This CDR3 contains 15 residues. CDR1 and CDR2 (germline): LNHDA, SQIVND (reference sequence). This CDR3 is CASSNGGRPNTEAFF. The CDR3 nucleotides read TGTGCCAGTAGTAATGGTGGACGGCCGAACACTGAAGCTTTCTTT. Looking up the rest from reference TRBV19 and TRBJ1-1 gives the full variable domain: DGGITQSPKYLFRKEGQNVTLSCEQNLNHDAMYWYRQDPGQGLRLIYYSQIVNDFQKGDIAEGYSVSREKKESFPLTVTSAQKNPTAFYLCASSNGGRPNTEAFFGQGTRLTVV.

This clonotype was found many times. The chain combines TRBV20-1 with TRBJ2-3; 7 bases agree with TRBD1. The CDR3 has 13 amino acids. Germline V CDR1 and CDR2: DFQATT, SNEGSKA (reference sequence). V lost 6 bases, J lost 2 bases, and 5 bases stayed unmatched. The CDR3 sequence is CSATDRTTDTQYF. The CDR3 DNA reads as TGCAGTGCCACGGACAGGACCACAGATACGCAGTATTTT.

This rearrangement joins TRBV4-3 to TRBJ2-5; TRBD1 matches at 8 bases. The V gene end was trimmed by 0 bases and the J gene end by 5 bases; junction bases not matched to a gene: 17. The CDR3 contains 19 residues. Germline lookup yields CDR1 LGHNA and CDR2 YSLEER. In nucleotides, the CDR3 is TGCGCCAGCAGCCAAGATCTGATACCGAGGTCGGACAGGGAGGAGACCCAGTACTTC. This codes for CASSQDLIPRSDREETQYF.

The table lists this clonotype with many counts. The chain links TRBV12-3 or TRBV12-4 to TRBJ1-2; the D gene is possibly TRBD1 (6 bases). V lost 4 bases and J lost 8, with 11 bases in between. The CDR3 consists of 12 residues. The CDR3, as DNA: TGTGCCAGCAGTTCACAGGGTTGGGGCTACACCTTC. It yields the protein CASSSQGWGYTF.

Of note for this clonotype: A read error may account for a junction end that differs from germline. The chain links TRBV5-1 to TRBJ1-5, with 8 bases identical to TRBD1. CDR1 and CDR2 (germline): SGHRS, YFSETQ. CDR3 size: 15 residues. The CDR3 bases are TGCGCCAGCAGCCAGGGGACAGGAGCAGGTCAGCCCCGGCATTTT. It specifies CASSQGTGAGQPRHF.

This clonotype came up many times. The V and J genes are TRBV12-3 or TRBV12-4 and TRBJ2-3; no firm D call. CDR3 length equals 13 residues. Trimming cost V 6 bases and J 0 bases, with 7 bases left between them. CDR3 region: CASRRISTDTQYF. For the CDR3, the DNA is TGTGCCAGCAGGCGAATTAGCACAGATACGCAGTATTTT.

V is TRBV6-1 and J is TRBJ2-2; 8 nucleotides align to TRBD2. CDR1 and CDR2 (germline): MNHNS, SASEGT. The CDR3 contains 15 residues. J lost 5 bases, V lost 8 bases, and 10 bases had no gene match. The DNA of the CDR3 is TGTGCCAGCGACGGGGGGGGTACGTGGACCGGGGAGCTGTTTTTT. Encoded protein: CASDGGGTWTGELFF.

Turning to this clonotype: Its ends do not fully match the called genes, so a read error is possible. The chain employs TRBV5-1 and TRBJ2-6; D unclear. The germline CDR1 and CDR2 sequences are SGHRS and YFSETQ. The CDR3 is 15 residues long. DNA for the CDR3: TGCGCCAGCAGGGTGGAACTCTCTTGGGCCAACGTCCTGACTTTC. Residues: CASRVELSWANVLTF.

This clonotype was seen many times. The V and J genes are TRBV20-1 and TRBJ2-7; D is uncertain. V lost 1 base and J lost 1, with 8 bases in between. The length of the CDR3 is 13 residues. The germline V gene has CDR1 DFQATT and CDR2 SNEGSKA (reference sequence). Written as DNA, the CDR3 is TGCAGTGCTAGAGTGACGGCTTCCTACGAGCAGTACTTC. Its protein is CSARVTASYEQYF.

There are many counts of this clonotype. This sequence joins TRBV18 and TRBJ2-7, with D possibly matching TRBD2 (6 bases). There are 17 residues in the CDR3. Germline CDR1 and CDR2: KGHSH and LQKENI. V dropped 1 base and J dropped 0 bases, with 16 bases sitting between them. CDR3 sequence reads: CASSPRIADITSYEQYF. The CDR3 nucleotides read TGTGCCAGCTCACCACGAATAGCGGATATAACCTCCTACGAGCAGTACTTC.

This clonotype was seen repeatedly, ten times or more. This chain joins TRBV20-1 and TRBJ2-7; D not resolved. The CDR3 is 12 amino acids. Trimming took off 4 bases at V and 6 bases at J, with 13 bases between the two ends. CDR1 DFQATT and CDR2 SNEGSKA come from the germline V gene (reference sequence). This chain's CDR3 is CSATPDFGEQYF. CDR3 DNA sequence: TGCAGTGCTACTCCCGATTTTGGCGAGCAGTACTTC.

This clonotype was seen at least ten times. The CDR3 region is CASKRTGGENIQYF. The DNA of the CDR3 is TGCGCCAGCAAGAGGACAGGGGGAGAAAACATTCAGTACTTC. The V gene is TRBV5-1, the J gene TRBJ2-4, with TRBD1 identical over 10 bases. J gave up 5 bases and V 6 bases, and 5 bases lay outside the gene matches. Germline CDR1 reads SGHRS; CDR2 reads YFSETQ. CDR3 length: 14 amino acids.

Only a few counts were recorded for this clonotype. The chain carries TRBV20-1 and TRBJ2-5; D not certain. The V gene's germline CDR1 is DFQATT and CDR2 SNEGSKA (reference sequence). Trimming stripped 6 bases from V and 2 bases from J, with 10 bases between. This CDR3 region has 12 residues. CDR3 bases: TGCAGTGCACGTACCCATCAAGAGACCCAGTACTTC. Its translation is CSARTHQETQYF.

As for this clonotype: One end of the junction varies from germline; a read error may be responsible. The J gene is TRBJ2-5, the V gene TRBV20-1; 8 bases agree with TRBD2. The CDR3 is 17 amino acids. CDR1 and CDR2 (germline): DFQATT, SNEGSKA (reference sequence). The CDR3 DNA follows: TGTAGTGCTAGAGGCGGCGGGGGGCCCGTTTCTGTCGAGACCCAGTACTTC. Protein product: CSARGGGGPVSVETQYF.

Details on this clonotype: One junction end disagrees with the germline gene, perhaps due to a read error. The chain uses TRBV10-3 and TRBJ2-7; maybe TRBD1 (6 bases). Per germline, CDR1 ENHRY and CDR2 SYGVKD. This CDR3 has 14 amino acids. The CDR3 loop is CAISAPGQFYEQYF. CDR3 DNA: TGTGCCATAAGTGCCCCCGGACAGTTCTACGAGCAGTACTTC.

This clonotype was picked up many times. This chain uses TRBV7-3 with TRBJ2-7; 8 bases are a match to TRBD1. Germline trimming cut 5 bases from V and 4 bases from J; bases unmatched to any gene: 7. CDR3 length: 14 amino acids. CDR1 is SGHTA, CDR2 FQGTGA, per germline. CDR3 nucleotides: TGTGCCAGCAGCCAAGGACAGGGCGAATACGAGCAGTACTTC. The encoded protein is CASSQGQGEYEQYF.

The table lists this clonotype with many counts. The junction does not match germline at one end; this may be a read error. The V call is TRBV11-3, the J call TRBJ1-1, with D maybe TRBD1 (6 bases). This CDR3 comprises 13 residues. Looked up from germline, CDR1 is SGHNT and CDR2 is YENEEA. CDR3 nucleotide sequence: TGTACCAGCAGCTTAGGGACACACACTGAAGCTTTCTTT. Encoded protein: CTSSLGTHTEAFF.

Many counts were recorded for this clonotype. V gene TRBV20-1 combines with J gene TRBJ2-6, with D uncertain. The germline V and J ends were trimmed by 0 bases and 3 bases, with 9 bases remaining between them. Germline V gene sequence: CDR1 DFQATT, CDR2 SNEGSKA (reference sequence). The length of the CDR3 is 15 residues. The CDR3 here is CSARDIRVGANVLTF. CDR3 nucleotide sequence: TGCAGTGCTAGAGATATAAGGGTTGGGGCCAACGTCCTGACTTTC.

This clonotype appeared many times. A read error may produce the germline difference seen at one junction end. The chain combines TRBV5-1 with TRBJ2-1, with D perhaps assigned TRBD1 or TRBD2 (6 bases each). CDR1 and CDR2 from the germline V gene are SGHRS and YFSETQ. The CDR3 length is 14 residues. CDR3 nucleotides: TGCGCCAGCAACTTGCTCCCGGGGGCGGGTGAGCAGTTCTTC. Amino acid sequence: CASNLLPGAGEQFF.